A selection of T cell receptor beta chains follows, all from one sample in a study of CD8+ T cells in alopecia areata. The table came from immunoSEQ multiplex PCR; TCRdb's copy has only in-frame clones and leaves some out. Of roughly 150,000 clones listed, around 55% are singletons. The starting material was CD8+ T cells sorted from blood, obtained at week 0. These receptors came from a human donor with alopecia areata. The CDR3 runs from the conserved cysteine through the conserved F or W. D genes are given only for firm matches. Where a row states a size, it is once, few, many or the class of an expanded clone; other rows omit it.

clone size	D gene	V gene	J gene	CDR3 protein	CDR3 DNA
NA	NA	TRBV10-3	TRBJ2-3	CAISETGLTDTQYF	TGTGCCATCAGTGAGACGGGGCTCACAGATACGCAGTATTTT
NA	NA	TRBV7-2	TRBJ1-6	CASSSAAGASNSPLHF	TGTGCCAGCAGCTCCGCAGCAGGGGCTAGTAATTCACCCCTCCACTTT
NA	NA	TRBV27	TRBJ1-4	CASSSRESREKLFF	TGTGCCAGCAGTTCCAGGGAAAGTCGGGAAAAACTGTTTTTT
NA	NA	TRBV7-2	TRBJ2-1	CASSLGTNNEQFF	TGTGCCAGCAGCTTAGGGACGAACAATGAGCAGTTCTTC
NA	TRBD1	TRBV30	TRBJ2-5	CAWSVDRVEGETQYF	TGTGCCTGGAGTGTAGACAGGGTTGAGGGGGAGACCCAGTACTTC
NA	TRBD2	TRBV27	TRBJ2-3	CASSFRGADTQYF	TGTGCCAGCAGTTTTCGGGGGGCAGATACGCAGTATTTT
once	NA	TRBV11-2	TRBJ2-6	CASSPGQPAGANVLTF	TGTGCCAGCAGCCCTGGACAGCCTGCTGGGGCCAACGTCCTGACTTTC
NA	TRBD1	TRBV7-2	TRBJ1-6	CASSPTGGNSPLHF	TGTGCCAGCAGTCCGACAGGGGGAAATTCACCCCTCCACTTT
NA	NA	TRBV4-3	TRBJ1-1	CASSQVTGTGEAFF	TGCGCCAGCAGCCAAGTAACAGGGACCGGTGAAGCTTTCTTT
NA	TRBD2	TRBV27	TRBJ2-3	CASSLLTSGGSDTQYF	TGTGCCAGCAGTTTATTGACTAGCGGGGGCTCAGATACGCAGTATTTT
NA	NA	TRBV11-2	TRBJ2-7	CASSLDTNRVYEQYF	TGTGCCAGCAGCTTAGATACGAACAGGGTTTACGAGCAGTACTTC
few	NA	TRBV7-9	TRBJ1-1	CASSLEGSEAFF	TGTGCCAGCAGCTTGGAGGGGTCTGAAGCTTTCTTT
NA	NA	TRBV6-5	TRBJ1-2	CASSYTGTGGYTF	TGTGCCAGCAGTTACACCGGGACGGGAGGCTACACCTTC
NA	TRBD1	TRBV4-3	TRBJ1-6	CASSQGNRGDSPLHF	TGCGCCAGCAGCCAAGGTAACAGGGGGGATTCACCCCTCCACTTT
NA	NA	TRBV14	TRBJ1-1	CASSQVPNTEAFF	TGTGCCAGCAGCCAAGTACCGAACACTGAAGCTTTCTTT
NA	TRBD2	TRBV25-1	TRBJ2-5	CATQWPASGGMIGTQYF	TGTGCCACCCAGTGGCCGGCTAGCGGGGGAATGATTGGGACCCAGTACTTC
NA	NA	TRBV29-1	TRBJ1-2	CSVEDSGGGYTF	TGCAGCGTTGAAGATAGCGGGGGAGGCTACACCTTC
few	NA	TRBV29-1	TRBJ2-7	CSVQTGSSYEQYF	TGCAGCGTTCAGACAGGTTCCTCTTACGAGCAGTACTTC
NA	TRBD2	TRBV4-3	TRBJ2-3	CASSQDFTGGDTQYF	TGCGCCAGCAGCCAAGATTTTACGGGGGGAGATACGCAGTATTTT
NA	NA	TRBV29-1	TRBJ2-3	CSVDSRGLDTQYF	TGCAGCGTTGATTCCCGGGGGTTGGATACGCAGTATTTT
NA	NA	TRBV29-1	TRBJ1-3	CSVRDTGNTIYF	TGCAGCGTCCGGGACACTGGAAACACCATATATTTT
NA	NA	TRBV5-6	TRBJ1-1	CASSSETGSTEAFF	TGTGCCAGCAGCTCCGAAACAGGATCCACTGAAGCTTTCTTT
few	NA	TRBV30	TRBJ2-7	CAWSVLDSYEQYF	TGTGCCTGGAGTGTACTCGACTCCTACGAGCAGTACTTC